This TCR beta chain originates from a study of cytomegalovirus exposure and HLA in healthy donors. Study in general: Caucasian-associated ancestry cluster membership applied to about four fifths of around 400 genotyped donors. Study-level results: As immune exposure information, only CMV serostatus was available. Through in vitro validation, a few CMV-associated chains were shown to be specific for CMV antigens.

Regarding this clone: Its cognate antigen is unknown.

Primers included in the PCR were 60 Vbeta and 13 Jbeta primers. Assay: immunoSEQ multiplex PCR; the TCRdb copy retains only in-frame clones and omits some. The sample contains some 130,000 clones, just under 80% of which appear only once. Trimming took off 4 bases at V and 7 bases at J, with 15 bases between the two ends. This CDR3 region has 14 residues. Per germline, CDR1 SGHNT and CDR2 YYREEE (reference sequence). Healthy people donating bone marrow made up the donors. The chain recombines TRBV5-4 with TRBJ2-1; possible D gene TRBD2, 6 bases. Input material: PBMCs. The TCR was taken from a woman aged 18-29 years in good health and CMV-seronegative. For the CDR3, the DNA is TGTGCCAGCAGCCCCGGAGGGAACGGGAATGAGCAGTTCTTC. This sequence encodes CASSPGGNGNEQFF.